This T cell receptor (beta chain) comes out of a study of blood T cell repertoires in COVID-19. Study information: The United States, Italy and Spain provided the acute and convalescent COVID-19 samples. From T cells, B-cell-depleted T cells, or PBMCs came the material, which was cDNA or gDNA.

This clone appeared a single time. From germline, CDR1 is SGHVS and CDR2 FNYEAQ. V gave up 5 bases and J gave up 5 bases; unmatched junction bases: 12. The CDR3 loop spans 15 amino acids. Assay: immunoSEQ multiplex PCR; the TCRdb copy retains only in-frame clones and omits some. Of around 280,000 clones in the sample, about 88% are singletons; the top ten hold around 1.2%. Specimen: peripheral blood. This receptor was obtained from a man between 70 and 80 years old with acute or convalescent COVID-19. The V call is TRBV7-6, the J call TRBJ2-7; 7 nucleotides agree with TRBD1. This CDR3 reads CASSLTGTVDHEQYF. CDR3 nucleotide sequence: TGTGCCAGCAGCCTTACCGGGACAGTCGACCACGAGCAGTACTTC.